The sequence of this T cell receptor beta chain was determined in a study of blood T cell repertoires in COVID-19. Sequenced by immunoSEQ multiplex PCR; TCRdb stores in-frame clones only, minus some. The table records nearly 55,000 clones, around 78% of them present only once. The CDR3 is made up of 11 amino acids. V dropped 3 bases and J dropped 8 bases, with 7 bases sitting between them. The source is a human donor with active or convalescent COVID-19. The donor label of this sample is uncertain. V gene TRBV12-3 or TRBV12-4 combines with J gene TRBJ1-2; D gene unclear. Material: peripheral blood. The DNA of the CDR3 is TGTGCCAGCAGTTTGGAGGGCGGCTACACCTTC. Amino acid sequence: CASSLEGGYTF.